The TCR beta chain under discussion was sequenced for a study of cytomegalovirus exposure and HLA in healthy donors. The overall study: Sequencing of about 179 million T cells in an earlier analysis found 95 million to 120 million unique TCR beta sequences.

The primer mix had 60 Vbeta and 13 Jbeta primers. Repertoires were generated with immunoSEQ multiplex PCR, while TCRdb's copy carries only in-frame clones and drops some. In all, the sample yields 200,000 or so clones. Study observations and caveats: In vitro data verified a few CMV-associated chains as specific for CMV antigens. Productive status was seen about 90% or about 30% of the time for most TCR beta V segments in an earlier analysis.

The CDR3 is 14 amino acids. V shed 5 bases and J 2 bases; nucleotides not matched to a gene: 6. Germline-derived CDR1 and CDR2 are SEHNR and FQNEAQ (reference sequence). A word on this clone: The antigen is undetermined.

Sequenced input: PBMCs. The TCR sequence derives from a girl aged 2 to 10 in good health and CMV-seropositive. The genes are TRBV7-9 and TRBJ2-7, with TRBD1 matching 7 bases. CDR3 sequence: CASSAWDSAYEQYF. The CDR3 DNA reads as TGTGCCAGCAGCGCCTGGGACAGCGCCTACGAGCAGTACTTC.